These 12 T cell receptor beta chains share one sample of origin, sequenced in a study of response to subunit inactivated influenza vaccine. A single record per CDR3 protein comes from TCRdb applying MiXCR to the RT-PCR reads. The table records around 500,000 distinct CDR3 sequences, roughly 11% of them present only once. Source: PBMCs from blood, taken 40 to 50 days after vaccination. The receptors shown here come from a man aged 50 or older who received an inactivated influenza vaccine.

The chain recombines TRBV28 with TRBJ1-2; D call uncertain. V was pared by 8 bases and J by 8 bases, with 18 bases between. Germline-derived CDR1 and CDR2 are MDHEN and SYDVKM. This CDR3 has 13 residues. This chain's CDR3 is CASGHGLLCGYTF. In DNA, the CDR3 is TGTGCCAGCGGCCACGGGCTCCTCTGCGGCTACACCTTC.

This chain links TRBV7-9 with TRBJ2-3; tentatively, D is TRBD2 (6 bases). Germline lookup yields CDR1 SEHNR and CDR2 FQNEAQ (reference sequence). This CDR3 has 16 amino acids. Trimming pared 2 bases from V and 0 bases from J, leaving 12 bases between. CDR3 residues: CASSLITGTSTDTQYF. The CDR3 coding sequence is TGTGCCAGCAGCTTAATCACCGGGACTAGCACAGATACGCAGTATTTT.

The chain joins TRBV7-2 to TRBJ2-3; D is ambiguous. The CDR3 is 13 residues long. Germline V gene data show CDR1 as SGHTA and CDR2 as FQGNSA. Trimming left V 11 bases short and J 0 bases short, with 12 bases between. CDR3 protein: CASDYSSTDTQYF. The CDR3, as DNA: TGTGCCTCAGATTACTCTAGCACAGATACGCAGTATTTT.

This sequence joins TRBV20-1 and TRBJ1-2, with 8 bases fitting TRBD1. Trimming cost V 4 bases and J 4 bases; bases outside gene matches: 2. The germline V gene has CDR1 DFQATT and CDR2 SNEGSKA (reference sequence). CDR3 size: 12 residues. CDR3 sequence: CSANRGGYGYTF. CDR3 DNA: TGCAGTGCTAACAGGGGGGGCTATGGCTACACCTTC.

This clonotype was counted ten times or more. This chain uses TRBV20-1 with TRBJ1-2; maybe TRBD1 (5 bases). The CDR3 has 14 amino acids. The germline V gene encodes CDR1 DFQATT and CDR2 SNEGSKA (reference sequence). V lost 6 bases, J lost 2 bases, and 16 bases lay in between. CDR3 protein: CSACGGGENYGYTF. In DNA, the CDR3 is TGCAGTGCATGTGGGGGGGGTGAAAACTATGGCTACACCTTC.

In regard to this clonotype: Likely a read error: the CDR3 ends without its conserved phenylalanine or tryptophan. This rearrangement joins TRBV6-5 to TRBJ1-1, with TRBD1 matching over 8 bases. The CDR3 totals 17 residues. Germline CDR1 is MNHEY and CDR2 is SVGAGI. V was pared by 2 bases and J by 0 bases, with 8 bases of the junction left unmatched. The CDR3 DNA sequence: TGTGCCAGCAGTTACCGACGGACAGGGAACATGAACACTGAAGCTTTCTTA. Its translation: CASSYRRTGNMNTEAFL.

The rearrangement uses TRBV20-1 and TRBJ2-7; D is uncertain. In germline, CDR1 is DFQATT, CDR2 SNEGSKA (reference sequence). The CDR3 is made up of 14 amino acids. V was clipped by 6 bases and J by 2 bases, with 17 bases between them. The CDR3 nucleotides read TGCAGTGCCCCCCTCTCTGGCAGTCCCTACGAGCAGTACTTC. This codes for CSAPLSGSPYEQYF.

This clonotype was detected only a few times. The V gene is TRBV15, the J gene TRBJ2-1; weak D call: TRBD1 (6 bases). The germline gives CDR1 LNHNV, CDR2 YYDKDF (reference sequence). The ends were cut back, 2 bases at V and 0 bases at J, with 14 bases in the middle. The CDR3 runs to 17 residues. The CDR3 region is CATSRWGQPSSYNEQFF. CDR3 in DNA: TGTGCCACCAGCAGATGGGGACAACCGAGCTCCTACAATGAGCAGTTCTTC.

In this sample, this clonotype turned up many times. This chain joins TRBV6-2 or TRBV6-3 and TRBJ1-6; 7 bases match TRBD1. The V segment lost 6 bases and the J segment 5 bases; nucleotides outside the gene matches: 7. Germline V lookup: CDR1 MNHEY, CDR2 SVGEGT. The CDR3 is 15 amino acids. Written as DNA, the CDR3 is TGTGCCAGCAGGATTCGACAGGGCGATAATTCACCCCTCCACTTT. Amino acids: CASRIRQGDNSPLHF.

This CDR3 reads CASSLRAGPSYEQYF. The CDR3 nucleotides are TGTGCCAGCAGCTTAAGAGCGGGCCCATCCTACGAGCAGTACTTC. The V call is TRBV7-9, the J call TRBJ2-7; tentatively, D is TRBD2 (6 bases). V shed 2 bases and J shed 1 base, with 12 bases lying between them. This CDR3 contains 15 residues. Germline V lookup: CDR1 SEHNR, CDR2 FQNEAQ (reference sequence).

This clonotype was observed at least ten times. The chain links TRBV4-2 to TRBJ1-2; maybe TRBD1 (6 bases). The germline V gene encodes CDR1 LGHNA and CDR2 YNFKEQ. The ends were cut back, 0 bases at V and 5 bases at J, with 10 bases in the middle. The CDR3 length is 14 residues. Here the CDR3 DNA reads TGTGCCAGCAGCCAAGATAGCAGGGGATATGGCTACACCTTC. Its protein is CASSQDSRGYGYTF.

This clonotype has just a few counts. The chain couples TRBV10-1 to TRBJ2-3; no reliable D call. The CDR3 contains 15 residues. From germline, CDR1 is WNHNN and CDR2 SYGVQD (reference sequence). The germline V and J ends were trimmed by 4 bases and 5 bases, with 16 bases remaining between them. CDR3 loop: CASSAGAAGQDTQYF. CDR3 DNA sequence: TGCGCCAGCAGTGCCGGCGCAGCCGGGCAAGATACGCAGTATTTT.